In its sample, the clone carrying this T cell receptor (beta chain) was seen once. Antigen unknown. PCR used 60 Vbeta primers and 13 Jbeta primers. Repertoires were generated with immunoSEQ multiplex PCR, while TCRdb's copy carries only in-frame clones and drops some. The table records 110,000 or so clones, roughly four fifths of them present only once. Germline V gene data show CDR1 as SGHRS and CDR2 as YFSETQ. This CDR3 contains 14 residues. V trimming: 2 bases; J trimming: 12 bases; junction bases outside the gene matches: 7. The data were obtained in a study of cytomegalovirus exposure and HLA in healthy donors. Study conclusions and caveats: An ancestry cluster, one associated with Asian ancestry, reportedly showed fewer N-insertions than the approximately 720-donor mean in a later analysis. Beyond CMV serostatus, there was no information to go on about immune exposure.

The chain couples TRBV5-1 to TRBJ1-6; 8 bases line up with TRBD1. Sequencing was done on a sample of PBMCs. This TCR was sampled from a young woman in good health and CMV-seronegative. For the CDR3, the DNA is TGCGCCAGCAGCTTTATGGACAGGGAGGAACCCCTCCACTTT. The encoded protein is CASSFMDREEPLHF.